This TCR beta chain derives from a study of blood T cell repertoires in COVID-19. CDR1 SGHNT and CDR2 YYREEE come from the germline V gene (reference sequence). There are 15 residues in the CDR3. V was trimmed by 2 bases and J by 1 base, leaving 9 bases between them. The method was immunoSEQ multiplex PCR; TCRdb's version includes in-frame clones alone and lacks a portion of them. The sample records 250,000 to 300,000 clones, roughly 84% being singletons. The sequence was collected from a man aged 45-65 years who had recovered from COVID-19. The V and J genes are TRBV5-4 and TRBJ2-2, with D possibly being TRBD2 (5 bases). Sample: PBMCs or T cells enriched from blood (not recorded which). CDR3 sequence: CASSLYGENTGELFF. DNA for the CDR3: TGTGCCAGCAGCTTATACGGGGAGAACACCGGGGAGCTGTTTTTT.